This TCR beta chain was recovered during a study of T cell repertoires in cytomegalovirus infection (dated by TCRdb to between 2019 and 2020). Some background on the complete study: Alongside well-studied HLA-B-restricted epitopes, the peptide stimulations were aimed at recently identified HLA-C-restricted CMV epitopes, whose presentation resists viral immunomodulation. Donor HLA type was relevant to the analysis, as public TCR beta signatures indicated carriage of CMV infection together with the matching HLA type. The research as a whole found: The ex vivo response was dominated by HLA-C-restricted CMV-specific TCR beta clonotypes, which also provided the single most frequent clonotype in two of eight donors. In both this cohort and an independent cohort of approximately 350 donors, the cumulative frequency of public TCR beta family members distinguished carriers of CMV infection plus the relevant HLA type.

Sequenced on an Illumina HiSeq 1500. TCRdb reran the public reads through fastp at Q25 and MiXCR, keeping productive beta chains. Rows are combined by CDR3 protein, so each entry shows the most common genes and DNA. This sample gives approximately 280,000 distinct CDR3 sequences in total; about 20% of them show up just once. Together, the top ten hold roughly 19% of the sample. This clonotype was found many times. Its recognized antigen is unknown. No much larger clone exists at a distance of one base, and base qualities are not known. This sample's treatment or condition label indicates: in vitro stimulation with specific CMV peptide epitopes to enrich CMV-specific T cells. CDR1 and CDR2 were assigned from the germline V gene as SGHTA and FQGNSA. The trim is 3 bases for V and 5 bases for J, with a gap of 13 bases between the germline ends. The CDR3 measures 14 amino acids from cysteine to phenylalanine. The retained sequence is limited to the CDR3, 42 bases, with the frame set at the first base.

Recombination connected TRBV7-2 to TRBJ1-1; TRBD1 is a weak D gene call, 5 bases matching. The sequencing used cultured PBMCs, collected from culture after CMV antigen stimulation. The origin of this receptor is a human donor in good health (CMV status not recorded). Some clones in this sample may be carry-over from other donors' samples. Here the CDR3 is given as CASSFGGESTEAFF. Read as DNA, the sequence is TGTGCCAGCAGCTTCGGGGGGGAATCGACTGAAGCTTTCTTT.